This TCR beta chain was captured in a study of cytomegalovirus exposure and HLA in healthy donors. Whole-study results and caveats: As a later analysis showed, several of the most significant clusters appeared to be linked to common viral pathogens. It was confirmed in vitro that a few of the CMV-associated chains were specific for CMV antigens. The records held CMV serostatus as the only immune exposure information. As was reported, the classifier diagnosed cytomegalovirus status with high specificity and sensitivity.

With respect to this clone: As yet, its antigen is unknown.

The CDR3 has 15 residues. Looked up from germline, CDR1 is SGHRS and CDR2 is YFSETQ. The V and J ends lost 4 bases and 3 bases, in that order; junction bases with no gene match: 6. 13 Jbeta primers and 60 Vbeta primers were used for the PCR. Only in-frame clones appear in the TCRdb table, and some are missing; sequencing was by immunoSEQ multiplex PCR. This sample has 130,000 or so clones, with roughly 79% found just once. Sequencing was performed on PBMCs. This sequence was found in a woman between 40 and 50 years old in good health and CMV-seronegative. The chain employs TRBV5-1 and TRBJ2-7; 11 nucleotides match TRBD1. The CDR3, as DNA: TGCGCCAGCAGCAATTCCGGGACAGGGGGCTACGAGCAGTACTTC. It yields the protein CASSNSGTGGYEQYF.